The T cell receptor beta chain described here comes from a study of identical twins. Study-wide findings and caveats: There were fewer insertions in abundant cord blood beta clonotypes, but memory repertoires showed no such pattern.

Donors were all healthy Caucasians. This clonotype occurred a few times. Its cognate antigen is unknown. In TCRdb, the 5' RACE reads were re-called with MiXCR into one record per CDR3 protein. The sample lists 550,000 to 700,000 distinct CDR3 sequences, 9.6% occurring once. The same data also went into a second study, on yellow fever vaccine responses in identical twins.

The clonotype was recovered from a woman aged 18-29 years in good health. Sequencing was carried out using PBMCs.

CDR3 loop: CASSRRLAINEQFF. CDR3 sequence (DNA): TGTGCCAGCAGCCGACGACTAGCAATTAATGAGCAGTTCTTC. The genes are TRBV14 and TRBJ2-1; 7 nucleotides agree with TRBD2. CDR3 length: 14 residues. Germline V lookup: CDR1 SGHDN, CDR2 FVKESK. V lost 4 bases to trimming and J lost 7 bases; unmatched junction nucleotides: 7.